This T cell receptor beta chain was identified during a study of regulatory and conventional T cells in RAG deficiency. Trimming took 0 bases from V and 0 from J, leaving 6 bases between them. Germline V lookup: CDR1 SGHDT, CDR2 YYEEEE. This CDR3 contains 14 residues. Study results and caveats: Compared with controls, unique Treg TCR beta sequences dropped around 100-fold in Omenn syndrome and CID/AS. RAG-deficient patients showed markedly lower Shannon entropy and higher Simpson indices than control T-cell subsets. Shorter CDR3s in all patient subsets; >85% Treg-Tconv overlap in Omenn.

About this clone itself: Its antigen is not identified.

Conventional CD4+ T cells were sorted from blood as CD25-low CD127-high cells. Some clones are missing from TCRdb's copy, which holds only in-frame ones; the method was immunoSEQ multiplex PCR. The sample has some 21,000 clones; around 96% are singletons. The same sample was also studied in work on regulatory T cells. According to that study: The primer mix had 52 TRBV and 13 TRBJ primers.

The chain uses TRBV5-6 and TRBJ1-1; D is uncertain. Sequenced: CD25- CD4+ T cells sorted from blood. This sequence was found in a human donor in good health. CDR3 loop: CASSLGQMNTEAFF. CDR3 coding DNA: TGTGCCAGCAGCTTGGGGCAGATGAACACTGAAGCTTTCTTT. Using reference TRBV5-6 and TRBJ1-1 for the parts outside the CDR3, the full variable domain is DAGVTQSPTHLIKTRGQQVTLRCSPKSGHDTVSWYQQALGQGPQFIFQYYEEEERQRGNFPDRFSGHQFPNYSSELNVNALLLGDSALYLCASSLGQMNTEAFFGQGTRLTVV.